This is a list of T cell receptor beta chains from one sample in a study of blood T cell repertoires in COVID-19. The method was immunoSEQ multiplex PCR; TCRdb's version includes in-frame clones alone and lacks a portion of them. This sample carries roughly 200,000 clones, roughly three quarters of them seen once, and the ten largest clones take approximately 6%. Input material: peripheral blood. The receptors were sampled from a woman between 40 and 55 years old with COVID-19, enrolled during active disease. The CDR3 runs from the conserved cysteine through the conserved F or W. Fields, in order: clone size, D gene, J gene, V gene, CDR3 protein, CDR3 DNA. The D gene is left open where the match is weak. Clone size, where shown, is once, few, many, or a class for clones that have expanded.

clone_size: -
d_call: TRBD2
j_call: TRBJ2-3
v_call: TRBV5-5
cdr3_aa: CASSPWTSGATDTQYF
cdr3_nt: TGTGCCAGCAGCCCCTGGACTAGCGGGGCCACAGATACGCAGTATTTT

clone_size: -
d_call: TRBD2
j_call: TRBJ2-2
v_call: TRBV7-2
cdr3_aa: CASSLKGLAFTGELFF
cdr3_nt: TGTGCCAGCAGCTTAAAGGGACTAGCGTTCACCGGGGAGCTGTTTTTT

clone_size: -
d_call: TRBD1
j_call: TRBJ2-7
v_call: TRBV7-9
cdr3_aa: CASSFGQAEQYF
cdr3_nt: TGTGCCAGCAGCTTCGGACAGGCCGAGCAGTACTTC

clone_size: few
d_call: -
j_call: TRBJ2-5
v_call: TRBV2
cdr3_aa: CASPGLGQETQYF
cdr3_nt: TGTGCCAGCCCGGGACTGGGACAAGAGACCCAGTACTTC

clone_size: -
d_call: TRBD2
j_call: TRBJ2-1
v_call: TRBV7-3
cdr3_aa: CASSLTSGGARTYNEQFF
cdr3_nt: TGTGCCAGCAGCTTGACTAGCGGGGGGGCCCGGACCTACAATGAGCAGTTCTTC

clone_size: -
d_call: -
j_call: TRBJ2-7
v_call: TRBV7-9
cdr3_aa: CASSLLDDGAYEQYF
cdr3_nt: TGTGCCAGCAGCTTGTTAGACGACGGGGCCTACGAGCAGTACTTC

clone_size: -
d_call: -
j_call: TRBJ1-2
v_call: TRBV19
cdr3_aa: CASSISRNGGYTF
cdr3_nt: TGTGCCAGTAGTATATCCAGGAATGGAGGCTACACCTTC

clone_size: -
d_call: TRBD1
j_call: TRBJ1-5
v_call: TRBV7-9
cdr3_aa: CASSRQGEQPQHF
cdr3_nt: TGTGCCAGCAGCAGACAGGGAGAACAGCCCCAGCATTTT

clone_size: -
d_call: TRBD2
j_call: TRBJ2-3
v_call: TRBV4-2
cdr3_aa: CASSQVGGGARDTQYF
cdr3_nt: TGTGCCAGCAGCCAAGTCGGCGGGGGGGCCCGGGATACGCAGTATTTT

clone_size: -
d_call: TRBD2
j_call: TRBJ2-1
v_call: TRBV19
cdr3_aa: CASSDGGGPNNEQFF
cdr3_nt: TGTGCCAGTAGTGATGGCGGGGGGCCGAACAATGAGCAGTTCTTC

clone_size: -
d_call: TRBD1
j_call: TRBJ1-1
v_call: TRBV25-1
cdr3_aa: CASGGQPSSTEAFF
cdr3_nt: TGTGCCAGCGGGGGACAGCCAAGTAGCACTGAAGCTTTCTTT

clone_size: -
d_call: -
j_call: TRBJ1-2
v_call: TRBV2
cdr3_aa: CASSRKQGQSNYGYTF
cdr3_nt: TGTGCCAGCAGTAGAAAACAGGGTCAGAGTAACTATGGCTACACCTTC

clone_size: -
d_call: TRBD1
j_call: TRBJ1-1
v_call: TRBV19
cdr3_aa: CASNAGQLEAFF
cdr3_nt: TGTGCCAGTAACGCGGGACAGCTAGAAGCTTTCTTT

clone_size: -
d_call: TRBD2
j_call: TRBJ2-3
v_call: TRBV7-3
cdr3_aa: CASSFGLATDTQYF
cdr3_nt: TGTGCCAGCAGCTTTGGACTAGCCACAGATACGCAGTATTTT

clone_size: -
d_call: -
j_call: TRBJ1-3
v_call: TRBV7-6
cdr3_aa: CASMWSHQSGNTIYF
cdr3_nt: TGTGCCAGCATGTGGTCTCACCAGTCTGGAAACACCATATATTTT

clone_size: few
d_call: -
j_call: TRBJ1-4
v_call: TRBV7-6
cdr3_aa: CASSLASGRGTNEKLFF
cdr3_nt: TGTGCCAGCAGCTTAGCAAGTGGACGGGGAACTAATGAAAAACTGTTTTTT

clone_size: once
d_call: -
j_call: TRBJ2-3
v_call: TRBV29-1
cdr3_aa: CSVEGGGRTDTQYF
cdr3_nt: TGCAGCGTTGAAGGCGGAGGTAGGACAGATACGCAGTATTTT

clone_size: -
d_call: -
j_call: TRBJ1-5
v_call: TRBV18
cdr3_aa: CASSPEQYNQPQHF
cdr3_nt: TGTGCCAGCTCACCAGAACAGTACAATCAGCCCCAGCATTTT

clone_size: -
d_call: -
j_call: TRBJ1-5
v_call: TRBV6-5
cdr3_aa: CASRPLRGGDQPQHF
cdr3_nt: TGTGCCAGCAGACCCTTGAGGGGAGGGGATCAGCCCCAGCATTTT

clone_size: -
d_call: -
j_call: TRBJ1-4
v_call: TRBV6-5
cdr3_aa: CASMEGGNEKLFF
cdr3_nt: TGTGCCAGCATGGAAGGGGGTAATGAAAAACTGTTTTTT

clone_size: -
d_call: TRBD1
j_call: TRBJ1-5
v_call: TRBV30
cdr3_aa: CASGQGGQPQHF
cdr3_nt: TGTGCCTCCGGACAGGGTGGGCAGCCCCAGCATTTT

clone_size: -
d_call: TRBD1
j_call: TRBJ1-5
v_call: TRBV10-3
cdr3_aa: CANQDRVDQPQHF
cdr3_nt: TGTGCCAACCAGGACAGGGTGGATCAGCCCCAGCATTTT

clone_size: -
d_call: -
j_call: TRBJ1-2
v_call: TRBV6-5
cdr3_aa: CASSYSRQGHGYTF
cdr3_nt: TGTGCCAGCAGTTACTCCCGGCAGGGCCATGGCTACACCTTC

clone_size: few
d_call: -
j_call: TRBJ1-2
v_call: TRBV5-5
cdr3_aa: CASSLEGVNYGYTF
cdr3_nt: TGTGCCAGCAGCTTGGAGGGAGTTAACTATGGCTACACCTTC

clone_size: -
d_call: TRBD2
j_call: TRBJ2-3
v_call: TRBV6-2/TRBV6-3
cdr3_aa: CASSSPGFPLAGGSYF
cdr3_nt: TGTGCCAGCAGTTCCCCGGGTTTCCCACTAGCGGGGGGTTCGTATTTT

clone_size: -
d_call: -
j_call: TRBJ2-2
v_call: TRBV3-1/TRBV3-2
cdr3_aa: CASSQRGMNTGELFF
cdr3_nt: TGTGCCAGCAGCCAGCGGGGTATGAACACCGGGGAGCTGTTTTTT

clone_size: -
d_call: -
j_call: TRBJ1-1
v_call: TRBV2
cdr3_aa: CATRRESSEAFF
cdr3_nt: TGTGCCACGAGGAGGGAGAGCTCTGAAGCTTTCTTT

clone_size: -
d_call: -
j_call: TRBJ2-5
v_call: TRBV7-2
cdr3_aa: CASSRTPGSQETQYF
cdr3_nt: TGTGCCAGCAGCCGTACCCCCGGTTCCCAAGAGACCCAGTACTTC

clone_size: -
d_call: TRBD1
j_call: TRBJ1-5
v_call: TRBV30
cdr3_aa: CAWRGQSGQPQHF
cdr3_nt: TGTGCCTGGAGGGGACAGTCTGGGCAGCCCCAGCATTTT

clone_size: -
d_call: -
j_call: TRBJ2-2
v_call: TRBV5-1
cdr3_aa: CASSWRRQEQNTGELFF
cdr3_nt: TGCGCCAGCAGCTGGAGACGACAGGAACAGAACACCGGGGAGCTGTTTTTT

clone_size: -
d_call: TRBD1
j_call: TRBJ1-2
v_call: TRBV6-6
cdr3_aa: CASSPGQGNYGYTF
cdr3_nt: TGTGCCAGCAGCCCTGGACAGGGTAACTATGGCTACACCTTC

clone_size: -
d_call: -
j_call: TRBJ2-3
v_call: TRBV4-3
cdr3_aa: CASSQEGAGQLFQAQYF
cdr3_nt: TGCGCCAGCAGCCAAGAGGGGGCAGGACAGCTTTTTCAAGCGCAGTATTTT

clone_size: -
d_call: -
j_call: TRBJ2-7
v_call: TRBV4-1
cdr3_aa: CASSQEGRVSYEQYF
cdr3_nt: TGCGCCAGCAGCCAAGAAGGCAGGGTGAGCTACGAGCAGTACTTC

clone_size: once
d_call: TRBD1
j_call: TRBJ2-3
v_call: TRBV27
cdr3_aa: CASSRLGQGGRNTQYF
cdr3_nt: TGTGCCAGCAGCCGACTAGGACAGGGGGGAAGGAATACGCAGTATTTT

clone_size: few
d_call: TRBD1
j_call: TRBJ1-1
v_call: TRBV14
cdr3_aa: CASSPRAGGNTEAFF
cdr3_nt: TGTGCCAGCAGCCCCAGGGCAGGGGGAAACACTGAAGCTTTCTTT

clone_size: many
d_call: TRBD1
j_call: TRBJ1-6
v_call: TRBV4-1
cdr3_aa: CASSSNRGTVDQFSPLHF
cdr3_nt: TGCGCCAGCAGCTCAAACAGGGGGACGGTGGATCAGTTTTCACCCCTCCACTTT

clone_size: -
d_call: TRBD2
j_call: TRBJ2-3
v_call: TRBV27
cdr3_aa: CASSLSPSGSTDTQYF
cdr3_nt: TGTGCCAGCAGTTTATCCCCTAGCGGTAGCACAGATACGCAGTATTTT

clone_size: -
d_call: -
j_call: TRBJ2-2
v_call: TRBV7-9
cdr3_aa: CASSLMAIENTGELFF
cdr3_nt: TGTGCCAGCAGCTTAATGGCAATTGAGAACACCGGGGAGCTGTTTTTT

clone_size: -
d_call: -
j_call: TRBJ1-6
v_call: TRBV25-1
cdr3_aa: CASSGGGGSYNSPLHF
cdr3_nt: TGTGCCAGCAGTGGGGGAGGAGGTTCCTATAATTCACCCCTCCACTTT

clone_size: -
d_call: TRBD1
j_call: TRBJ2-7
v_call: TRBV29-1
cdr3_aa: CSVETTGVEQYF
cdr3_nt: TGCAGCGTTGAAACGACAGGGGTCGAGCAGTACTTC

clone_size: few
d_call: -
j_call: TRBJ1-2
v_call: TRBV2
cdr3_aa: CASSTVRQVGGYTF
cdr3_nt: TGTGCCAGCAGTACGGTCCGACAGGTTGGCGGCTACACCTTC

clone_size: few
d_call: -
j_call: TRBJ1-3
v_call: TRBV6-1
cdr3_aa: CASSEGSVGNTIYF
cdr3_nt: TGTGCCAGCAGTGAAGGCTCGGTCGGAAACACCATATATTTT

clone_size: -
d_call: TRBD2
j_call: TRBJ2-1
v_call: TRBV5-1
cdr3_aa: CASSLVRRGDHNEQFF
cdr3_nt: TGCGCCAGCAGCTTGGTTAGGCGGGGGGACCACAATGAGCAGTTCTTC

clone_size: -
d_call: -
j_call: TRBJ1-1
v_call: TRBV2
cdr3_aa: CASTLRGGLRAEAFF
cdr3_nt: TGTGCCAGCACCCTACGTGGGGGACTTCGCGCTGAAGCTTTCTTT

clone_size: few
d_call: -
j_call: TRBJ1-2
v_call: TRBV29-1
cdr3_aa: CSVGSQGGGYTF
cdr3_nt: TGCAGCGTTGGTTCCCAGGGCGGAGGCTACACCTTC

clone_size: -
d_call: -
j_call: TRBJ2-7
v_call: TRBV7-9
cdr3_aa: CATKGKGGDEQYF
cdr3_nt: TGTGCCACCAAAGGCAAGGGCGGGGACGAGCAGTACTTC

clone_size: -
d_call: TRBD2
j_call: TRBJ2-7
v_call: TRBV18
cdr3_aa: CASSPQKAGDLYF
cdr3_nt: TGTGCCAGCTCACCCCAAAAAGCGGGGGACCTCTACTTC

clone_size: once
d_call: -
j_call: TRBJ1-4
v_call: TRBV5-5
cdr3_aa: CASSLAGKGEKLFF
cdr3_nt: TGTGCCAGCAGCTTGGCCGGGAAAGGCGAAAAACTGTTTTTT

clone_size: -
d_call: -
j_call: TRBJ1-5
v_call: TRBV6-2/TRBV6-3
cdr3_aa: CASSGGGLSSPQHF
cdr3_nt: TGTGCCAGCAGTGGGGGGGGCTTAAGTTCGCCCCAGCATTTT

clone_size: -
d_call: TRBD1
j_call: TRBJ1-1
v_call: TRBV10-3
cdr3_aa: CAISWDRYNTEAFF
cdr3_nt: TGTGCCATCAGCTGGGACAGATATAACACTGAAGCTTTCTTT

clone_size: -
d_call: TRBD1
j_call: TRBJ1-5
v_call: TRBV19
cdr3_aa: CASSIRGQRSNQPQHF
cdr3_nt: TGTGCCAGTAGTATAAGGGGACAGAGGAGCAATCAGCCCCAGCATTTT

clone_size: -
d_call: -
j_call: TRBJ2-3
v_call: TRBV11-2
cdr3_aa: CASSGQRLVALDTQYF
cdr3_nt: TGTGCCAGCAGCGGGCAACGTCTGGTTGCCTTAGATACGCAGTATTTT

clone_size: -
d_call: -
j_call: TRBJ2-3
v_call: TRBV5-1
cdr3_aa: CASSLVAGTDTQYF
cdr3_nt: TGCGCCAGCAGCTTGGTGGCGGGCACAGATACGCAGTATTTT